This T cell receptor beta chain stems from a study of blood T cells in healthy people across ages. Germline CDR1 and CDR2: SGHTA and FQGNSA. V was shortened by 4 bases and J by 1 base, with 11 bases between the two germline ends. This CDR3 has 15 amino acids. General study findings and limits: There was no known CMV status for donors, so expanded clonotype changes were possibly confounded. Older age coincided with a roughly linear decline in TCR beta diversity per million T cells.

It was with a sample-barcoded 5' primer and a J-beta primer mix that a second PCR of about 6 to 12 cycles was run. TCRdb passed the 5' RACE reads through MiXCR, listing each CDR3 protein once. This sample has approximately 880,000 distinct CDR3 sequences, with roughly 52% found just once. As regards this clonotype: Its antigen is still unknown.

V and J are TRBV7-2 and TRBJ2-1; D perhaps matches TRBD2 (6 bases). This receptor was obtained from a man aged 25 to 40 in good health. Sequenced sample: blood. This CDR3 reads CASSYRDLSYNEQFF. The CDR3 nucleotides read TGTGCCAGCAGCTACCGGGACTTATCCTACAATGAGCAGTTCTTC.